This entry features one T cell receptor beta chain sequence. The CDR3 runs 14 residues. Germline CDR1 is MNHNS and CDR2 is SASEGT. The V end was cut by 0 bases, the J end by 5 bases, with 9 bases between. The data belong to a study of blood T cell repertoires in COVID-19. In the original processing: The assay estimated nucleated cells by amplifying reference gene primers. Using immunoSEQ multiplex PCR, the repertoire was profiled, and TCRdb retains in-frame clones only, with some absent. The DNA gave D and trimming, while V, J and clone size come from that table. This table holds more than 300,000 clones, around 90% found once.

The genes are TRBV6-1 and TRBJ2-3; tentative D call: TRBD2 (5 bases). The TCR sequence derives from a man aged 18 to 30 who had recovered from COVID-19. The sequencing sample was made of peripheral blood. CDR3 in amino acids: CASSEALRGDTQYF. In nucleotides, the CDR3 is TGTGCCAGCAGTGAAGCGCTTCGGGGAGATACGCAGTATTTT.